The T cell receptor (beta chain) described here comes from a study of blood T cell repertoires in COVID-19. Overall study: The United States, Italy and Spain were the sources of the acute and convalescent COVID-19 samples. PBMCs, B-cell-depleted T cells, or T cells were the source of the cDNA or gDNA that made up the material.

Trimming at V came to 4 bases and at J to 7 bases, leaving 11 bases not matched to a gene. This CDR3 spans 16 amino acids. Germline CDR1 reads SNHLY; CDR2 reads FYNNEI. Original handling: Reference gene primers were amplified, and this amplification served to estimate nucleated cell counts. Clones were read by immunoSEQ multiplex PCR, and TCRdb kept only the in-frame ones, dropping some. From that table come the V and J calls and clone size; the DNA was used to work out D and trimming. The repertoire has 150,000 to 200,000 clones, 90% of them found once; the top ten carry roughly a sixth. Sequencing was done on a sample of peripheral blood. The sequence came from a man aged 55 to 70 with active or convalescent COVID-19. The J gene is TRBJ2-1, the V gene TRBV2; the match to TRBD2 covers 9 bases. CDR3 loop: CASSVGLAGNVNEQFF. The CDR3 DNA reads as TGTGCCAGCAGTGTAGGGCTAGCGGGAAACGTTAATGAGCAGTTCTTC.